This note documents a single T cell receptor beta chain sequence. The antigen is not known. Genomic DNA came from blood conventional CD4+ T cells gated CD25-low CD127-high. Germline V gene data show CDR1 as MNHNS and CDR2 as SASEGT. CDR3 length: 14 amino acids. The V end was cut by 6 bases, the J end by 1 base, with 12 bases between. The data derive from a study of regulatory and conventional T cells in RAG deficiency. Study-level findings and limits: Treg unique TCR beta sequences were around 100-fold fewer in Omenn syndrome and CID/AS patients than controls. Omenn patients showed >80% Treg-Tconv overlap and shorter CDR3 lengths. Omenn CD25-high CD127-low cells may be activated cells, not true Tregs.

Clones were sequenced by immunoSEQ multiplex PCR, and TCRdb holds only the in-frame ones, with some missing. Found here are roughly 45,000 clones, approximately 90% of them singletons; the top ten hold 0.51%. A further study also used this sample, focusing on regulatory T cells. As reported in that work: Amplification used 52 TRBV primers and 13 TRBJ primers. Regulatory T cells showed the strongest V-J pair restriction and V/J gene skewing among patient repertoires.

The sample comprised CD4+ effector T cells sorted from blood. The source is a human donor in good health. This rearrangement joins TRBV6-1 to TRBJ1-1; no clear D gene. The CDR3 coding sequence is TGTGCCAGCAGACGGCTTGAGGAGAACACTGAAGCTTTCTTT. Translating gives CASRRLEENTEAFF.